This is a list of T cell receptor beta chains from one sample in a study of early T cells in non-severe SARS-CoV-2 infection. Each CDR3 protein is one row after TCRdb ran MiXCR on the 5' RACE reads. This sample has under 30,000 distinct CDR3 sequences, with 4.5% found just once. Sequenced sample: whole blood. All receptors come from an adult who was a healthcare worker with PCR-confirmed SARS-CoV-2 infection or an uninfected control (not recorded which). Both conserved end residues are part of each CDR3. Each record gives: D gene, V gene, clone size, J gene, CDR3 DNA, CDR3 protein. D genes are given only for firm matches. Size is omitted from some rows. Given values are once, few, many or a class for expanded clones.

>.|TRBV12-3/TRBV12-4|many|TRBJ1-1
TGTGCCAGCAGCCTGACAGGGAACACTGAAGCTTTCTTT
CASSLTGNTEAFF
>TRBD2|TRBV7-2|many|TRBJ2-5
TGTGCCAGCAGCCCTAGCGGGGGCCCCTCGGAGACCCAGTACTTC
CASSPSGGPSETQYF
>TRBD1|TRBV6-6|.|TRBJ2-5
TGTGCCAGCAGTTACTGGACAGGCGAGGCCCAGTACTTC
CASSYWTGEAQYF
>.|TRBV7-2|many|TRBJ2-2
TGTGCCAGCAGCTTCATGAGTGTGGCCGGGGAGCTGTTTTTT
CASSFMSVAGELFF
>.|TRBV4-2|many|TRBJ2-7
TGTGCCAGCAGCCGGAACAGGAAAAGCTCCTACGAGCAGTACTTC
CASSRNRKSSYEQYF
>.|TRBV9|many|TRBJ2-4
TGTGCCAGCAGCGTAGTCGCTAGTTCGACCATTCAGTACTTC
CASSVVASSTIQYF
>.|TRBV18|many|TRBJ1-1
TGTGCCAGCTCACCACTCGCGAACACTGAAGCTTTCTTT
CASSPLANTEAFF
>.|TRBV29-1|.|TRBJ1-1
TGCAGCGTTGCCAGGACGAACACTGAAGCTTTCTTT
CSVARTNTEAFF
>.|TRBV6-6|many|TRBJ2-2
TGTGCCAGCAGTCGCGGGGCCATGAACACCGGGGAGCTGTTTTTT
CASSRGAMNTGELFF
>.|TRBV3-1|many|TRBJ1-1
TGTGCCAGCAGCCAAGAGGGACTTAATGAAGTTTTCTTT
CASSQEGLNEVFF
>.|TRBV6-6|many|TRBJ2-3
TGTGCCAGCACGGCGGGTAGCACAGATACGCAGTATTTT
CASTAGSTDTQYF
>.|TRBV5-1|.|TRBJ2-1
TGCGCCAGCAGCTTGGGTAGGATCTCCTACAATGAGCAGTTCTTC
CASSLGRISYNEQFF
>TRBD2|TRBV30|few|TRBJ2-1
TGTGCCTGGAGCCTCGGGACTAGCGGAAACAATGAGCAGTTCTTC
CAWSLGTSGNNEQFF
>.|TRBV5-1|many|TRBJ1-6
TGCGCCAGCAGCTTCGGACTGTTTAATTCACCCCTCCACTTT
CASSFGLFNSPLHF
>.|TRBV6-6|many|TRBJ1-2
TGTGCCAGCAGTTTGGAGACAGGAGGCGTCTATGGCTACACCTTC
CASSLETGGVYGYTF
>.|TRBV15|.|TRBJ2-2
TGTGCCACCAGCAGTTTCGAAGGGGTCTTATTCACCGGGGAGCTGTTTTTT
CATSSFEGVLFTGELFF
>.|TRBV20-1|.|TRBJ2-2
TGCAGTGCTAGAGCCTCGAACACCGGGGAGCTGTTTTTT
CSARASNTGELFF
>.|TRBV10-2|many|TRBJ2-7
TGCGCCAGCAGTGAGTCCTGGGACACCCACGAGCAGTACTTC
CASSESWDTHEQYF
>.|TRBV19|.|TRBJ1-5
TGTGCCAGTACTCAGGGTAGCAATCAGCCCCAGCATTTT
CASTQGSNQPQHF
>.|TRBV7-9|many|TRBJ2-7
TGTGCCAGCAGCCCCCAGACAGGACCCTACGAGCAGTACTTC
CASSPQTGPYEQYF
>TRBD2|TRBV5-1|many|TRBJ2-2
TGCGCCAGCAGCATCAGCGGGAGTTTCGACACCGGGGAGCTGTTTTTT
CASSISGSFDTGELFF
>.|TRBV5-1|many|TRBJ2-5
TGCGCCAGCAGCTTGGCCAGGAGGGCGCAAGAGACCCAGTACTTC
CASSLARRAQETQYF
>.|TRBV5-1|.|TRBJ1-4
TGCGCCAGCACGGGAGGGGACGGATGGGATGAAAAACTGTTTTTT
CASTGGDGWDEKLFF
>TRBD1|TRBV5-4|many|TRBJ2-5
TGTGCCAGCAGCGGTGGGACAGGGGTCTTAGAGACCCAGTACTTC
CASSGGTGVLETQYF